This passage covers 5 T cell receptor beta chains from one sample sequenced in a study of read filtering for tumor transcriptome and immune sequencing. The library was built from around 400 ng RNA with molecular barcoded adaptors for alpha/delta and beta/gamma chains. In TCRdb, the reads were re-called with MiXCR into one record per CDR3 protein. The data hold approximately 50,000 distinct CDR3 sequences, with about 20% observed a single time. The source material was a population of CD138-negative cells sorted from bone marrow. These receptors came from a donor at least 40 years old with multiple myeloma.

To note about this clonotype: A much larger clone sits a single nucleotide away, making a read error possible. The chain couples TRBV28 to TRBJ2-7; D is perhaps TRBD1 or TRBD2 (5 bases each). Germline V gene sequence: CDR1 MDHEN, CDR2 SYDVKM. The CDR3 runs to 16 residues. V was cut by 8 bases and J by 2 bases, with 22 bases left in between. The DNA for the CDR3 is TGTGCCAGCCGCTCTCAGAGGGGAATACCCACCTACGAGCAGTACTTC. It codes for CASRSQRGIPTYEQYF.

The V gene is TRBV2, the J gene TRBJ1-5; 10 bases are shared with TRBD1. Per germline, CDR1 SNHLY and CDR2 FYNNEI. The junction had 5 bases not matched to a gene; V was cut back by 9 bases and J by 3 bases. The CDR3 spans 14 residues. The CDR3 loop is CASTGTGVNQPQHF. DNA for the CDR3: TGTGCCAGTACAGGGACAGGGGTCAATCAGCCCCAGCATTTT.

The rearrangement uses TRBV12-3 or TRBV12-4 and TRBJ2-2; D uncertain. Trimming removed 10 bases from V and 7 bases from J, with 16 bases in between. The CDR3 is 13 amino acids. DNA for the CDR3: TGTGCCACCACTAAGACTGAGATCGGGGAGCTGTTTTTT. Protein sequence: CATTKTEIGELFF.

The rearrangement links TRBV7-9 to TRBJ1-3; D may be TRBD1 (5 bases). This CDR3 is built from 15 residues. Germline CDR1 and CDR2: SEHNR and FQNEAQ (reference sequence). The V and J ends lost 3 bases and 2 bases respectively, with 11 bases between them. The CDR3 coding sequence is TGTGCCAGCAGCTTTAGGCAGGGAACTGGAAACACCATATATTTT. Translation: CASSFRQGTGNTIYF.

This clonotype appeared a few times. The chain's CDR3 is CSASSWLYEQYF. The CDR3 DNA follows: TGCAGTGCTAGTTCGTGGTTATACGAGCAGTACTTC. V and J are TRBV20-1 and TRBJ2-7; no reliable D call. Trimming took off 3 bases at V and 4 bases at J, with 10 bases between the two ends. The germline V gene has CDR1 DFQATT and CDR2 SNEGSKA (reference sequence). CDR3 length equals 12 residues.